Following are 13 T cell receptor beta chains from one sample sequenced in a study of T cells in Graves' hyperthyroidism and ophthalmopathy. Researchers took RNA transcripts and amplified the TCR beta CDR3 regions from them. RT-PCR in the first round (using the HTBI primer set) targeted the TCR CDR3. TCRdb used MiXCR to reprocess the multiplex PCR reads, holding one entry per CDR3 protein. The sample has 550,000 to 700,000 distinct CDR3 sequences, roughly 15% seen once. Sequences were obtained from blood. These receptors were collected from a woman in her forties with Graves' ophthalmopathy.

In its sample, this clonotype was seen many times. CDR3 coding DNA: TGCGCCAGCAGCCTACTAGCGGGAGATCCCCAAGAGACCCAGTACTTC. Its protein product is CASSLLAGDPQETQYF. The rearrangement uses TRBV4-1 and TRBJ2-5; 11 bases are a match to TRBD2. V shed 4 bases, J shed 1 base, and the junction held 5 bases outside the gene matches. This CDR3 region has 16 residues. The germline V gene has CDR1 MGHRA and CDR2 YSYEKL.

CDR3 amino acids: CASSSTIAGASGELFF. DNA for the CDR3: TGTGCCAGCAGTTCCACTATAGCGGGAGCAAGCGGGGAGCTGTTTTTT. The rearrangement links TRBV6-5 to TRBJ2-2, with 9 bases matching TRBD2. Losses at the gene ends were 4 bases for V and 7 bases for J; bases not matched to a gene: 10. CDR3 length: 16 residues. CDR1 and CDR2 from the germline V gene are MNHEY and SVGAGI.

The CDR3: CASSGTGTNSPYEQYF. DNA for the CDR3: TGCGCCAGCAGCGGCACTGGAACCAACAGCCCCTACGAGCAGTACTTC. The rearrangement uses TRBV5-1 and TRBJ2-7; D gene ambiguous. Trimming cost V 4 bases and J 2 bases, with 19 bases left between them. CDR1 and CDR2 from the germline V gene are SGHRS and YFSETQ. The CDR3 totals 16 residues.

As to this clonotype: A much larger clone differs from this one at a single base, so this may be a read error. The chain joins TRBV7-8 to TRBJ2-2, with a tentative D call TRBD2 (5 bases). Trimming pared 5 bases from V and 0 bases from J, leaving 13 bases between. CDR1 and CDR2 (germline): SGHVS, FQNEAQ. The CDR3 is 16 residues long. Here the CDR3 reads CASSKVRGSNTGELFF. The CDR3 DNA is TGTGCCAGCAGCAAAGTACGGGGTTCGAACACCGGGGAGCTGTTTTTT.

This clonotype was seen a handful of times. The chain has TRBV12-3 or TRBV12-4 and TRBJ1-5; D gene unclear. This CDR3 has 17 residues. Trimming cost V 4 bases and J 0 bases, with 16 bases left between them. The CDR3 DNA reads TGTGCCAGCAGTTCCCCGACGGGAAAATATAGCAATCAGCCCCAGCATTTT. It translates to CASSSPTGKYSNQPQHF.

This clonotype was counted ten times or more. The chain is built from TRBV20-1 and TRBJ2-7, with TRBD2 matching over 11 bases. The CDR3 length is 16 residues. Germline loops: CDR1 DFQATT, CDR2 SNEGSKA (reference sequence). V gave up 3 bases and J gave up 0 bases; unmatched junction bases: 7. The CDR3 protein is CSARPPTSGSSYEQYF. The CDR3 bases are TGCAGTGCTAGGCCCCCCACTAGCGGGAGCTCCTACGAGCAGTACTTC.

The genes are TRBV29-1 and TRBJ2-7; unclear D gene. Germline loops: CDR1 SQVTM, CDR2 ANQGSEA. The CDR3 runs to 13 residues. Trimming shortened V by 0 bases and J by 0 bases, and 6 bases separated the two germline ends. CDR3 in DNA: TGCAGCGTTGAAGATGACAACTCCTACGAGCAGTACTTC. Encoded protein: CSVEDDNSYEQYF.

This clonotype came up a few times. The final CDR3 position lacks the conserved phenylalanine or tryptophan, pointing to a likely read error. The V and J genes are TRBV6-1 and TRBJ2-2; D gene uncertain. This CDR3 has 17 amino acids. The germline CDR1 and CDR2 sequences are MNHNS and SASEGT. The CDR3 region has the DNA TGTGCCAGCAGTCAAGCTGGTGGCTCGTTCAACACCGGGGAGCTGTTTTCT. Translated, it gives CASSQAGGSFNTGELFS.

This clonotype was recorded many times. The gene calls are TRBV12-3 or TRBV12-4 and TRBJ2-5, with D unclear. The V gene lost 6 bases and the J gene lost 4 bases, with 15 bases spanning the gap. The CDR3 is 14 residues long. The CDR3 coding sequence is TGTGCCAGCAGACACATGTGGGCCGGAGAGACCCAGTACTTC. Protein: CASRHMWAGETQYF.

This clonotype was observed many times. The CDR3 DNA follows: TGCGCCAGCAGCCTTCGGACTAGTAACTACGAGCAGTACTTC. It codes for CASSLRTSNYEQYF. V usage is TRBV5-1 and J usage is TRBJ2-7, with 7 positions matching TRBD2. There are 14 residues in the CDR3. The V gene's germline CDR1 is SGHRS and CDR2 YFSETQ. The V and J ends lost 4 bases and 3 bases, in that order; junction bases with no gene match: 7.

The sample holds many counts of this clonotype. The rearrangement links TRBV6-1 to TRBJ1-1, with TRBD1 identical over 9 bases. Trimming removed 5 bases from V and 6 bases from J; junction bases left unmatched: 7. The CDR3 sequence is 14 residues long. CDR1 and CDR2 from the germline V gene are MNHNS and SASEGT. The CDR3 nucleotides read TGTGCCAGCAGTAAGGGACAGGGTGTCGCTGAAGCTTTCTTT. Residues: CASSKGQGVAEAFF.

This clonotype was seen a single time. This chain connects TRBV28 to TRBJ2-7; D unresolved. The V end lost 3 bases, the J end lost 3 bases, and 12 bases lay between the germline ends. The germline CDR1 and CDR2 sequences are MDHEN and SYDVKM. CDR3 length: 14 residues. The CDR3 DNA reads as TGTGCCAGCAGTTTGCCCGGACCGATCTACGAGCAGTACTTC. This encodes CASSLPGPIYEQYF.

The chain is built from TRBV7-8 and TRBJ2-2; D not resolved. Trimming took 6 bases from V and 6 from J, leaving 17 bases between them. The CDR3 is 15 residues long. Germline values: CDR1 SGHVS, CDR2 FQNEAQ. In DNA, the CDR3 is TGTGCCAGCAGGGGGTTGGGGTGGTGGCCCGGGGAGCTGTTTTTT. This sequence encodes CASRGLGWWPGELFF.